This T cell receptor beta chain was captured in a study of T-cell reconstitution after alpha-beta-depleted transplantation in children. General observations from the study: The study reportedly traced alpha-beta T cells about two months after transplant to several hundred expanded graft clones.

A note on this clonotype: What it recognizes is unknown.

TCRbeta library preparation incorporated unique molecular identifiers. TCRdb reanalysed the PCR reads using MiXCR and keeps one entry per CDR3 protein. The repertoire holds a few hundred thousand distinct CDR3 sequences, 23% seen once, with 9.5% to 13% in the top ten. Sequencing used PBMCs, mostly from graft donor cells, obtained 180 days after TCRalphabeta/CD19-depleted stem cell transplant. This sequence originates from a male patient younger than 18 who had a stem cell transplant for acute lymphoblastic leukemia, so the T cells may come from the graft donor.

DNA of the CDR3: TGCAGTGCTAGACTGGGCCCACAGGGAAGAGCTAACTATGGCTACACCTTC. It is translated as CSARLGPQGRANYGYTF. The chain uses TRBV20-1 and TRBJ1-2; the D gene is possibly TRBD1 (6 bases). The V end lost 2 bases, the J end lost 0 bases, and 19 bases lay between the germline ends. Per the germline V gene, CDR1 is DFQATT and CDR2 is SNEGSKA (reference sequence). The CDR3 is 17 amino acids.